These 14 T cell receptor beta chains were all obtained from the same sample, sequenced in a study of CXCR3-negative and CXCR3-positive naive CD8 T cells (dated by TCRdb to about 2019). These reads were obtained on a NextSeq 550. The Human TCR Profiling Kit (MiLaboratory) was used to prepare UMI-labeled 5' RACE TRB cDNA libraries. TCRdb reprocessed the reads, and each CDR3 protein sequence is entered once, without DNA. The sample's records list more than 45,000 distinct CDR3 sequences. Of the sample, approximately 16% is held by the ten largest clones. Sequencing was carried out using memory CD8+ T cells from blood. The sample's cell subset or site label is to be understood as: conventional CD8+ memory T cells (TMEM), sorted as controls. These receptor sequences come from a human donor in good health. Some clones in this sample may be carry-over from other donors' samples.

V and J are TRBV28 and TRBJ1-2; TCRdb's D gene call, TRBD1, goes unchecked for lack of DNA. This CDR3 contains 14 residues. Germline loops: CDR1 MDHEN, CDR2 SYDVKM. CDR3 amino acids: CARPGQGANYGYTF.

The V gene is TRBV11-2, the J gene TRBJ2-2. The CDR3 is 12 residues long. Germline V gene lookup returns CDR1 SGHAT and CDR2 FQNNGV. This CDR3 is CASSLGVGELFF.

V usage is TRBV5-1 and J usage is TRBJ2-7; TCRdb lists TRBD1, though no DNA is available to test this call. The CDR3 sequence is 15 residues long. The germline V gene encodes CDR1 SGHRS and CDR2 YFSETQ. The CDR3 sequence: CASRSTGPSFYEQYF.

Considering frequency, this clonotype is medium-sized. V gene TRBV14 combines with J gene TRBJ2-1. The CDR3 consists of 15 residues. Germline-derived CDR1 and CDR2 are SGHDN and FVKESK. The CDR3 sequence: CASSQDDSSLDEQFF.

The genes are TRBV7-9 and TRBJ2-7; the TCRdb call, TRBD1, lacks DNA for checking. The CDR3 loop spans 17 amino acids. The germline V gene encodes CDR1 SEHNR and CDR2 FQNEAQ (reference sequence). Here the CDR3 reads CASSLTPTGTRPYEQYF.

CDR3 protein: CASSQDKPRTRTTGELFF. V usage is TRBV14 and J usage is TRBJ2-2; TCRdb calls TRBD2, which cannot be checked without DNA. From germline, CDR1 is SGHDN and CDR2 FVKESK. This CDR3 has 18 residues.

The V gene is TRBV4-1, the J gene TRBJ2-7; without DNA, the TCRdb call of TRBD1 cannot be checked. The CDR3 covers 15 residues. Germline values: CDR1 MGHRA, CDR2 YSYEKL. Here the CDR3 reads CASSPLQGGDYEQYF.

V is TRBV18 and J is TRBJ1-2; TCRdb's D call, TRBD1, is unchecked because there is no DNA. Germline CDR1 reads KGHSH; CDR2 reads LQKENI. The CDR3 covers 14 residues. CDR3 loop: CASSPPTGYYGYTF.

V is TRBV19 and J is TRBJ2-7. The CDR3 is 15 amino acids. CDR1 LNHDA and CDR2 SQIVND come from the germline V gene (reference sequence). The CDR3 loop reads CASSGSDGIAYEQYF.

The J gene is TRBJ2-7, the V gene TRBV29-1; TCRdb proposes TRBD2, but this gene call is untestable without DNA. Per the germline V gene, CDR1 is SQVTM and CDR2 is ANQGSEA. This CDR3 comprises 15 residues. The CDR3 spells CSVGGGETDPYEQYF.

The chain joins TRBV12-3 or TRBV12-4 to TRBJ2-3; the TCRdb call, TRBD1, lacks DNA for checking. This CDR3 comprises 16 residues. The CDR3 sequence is CASSLGKTGITDTQYF.

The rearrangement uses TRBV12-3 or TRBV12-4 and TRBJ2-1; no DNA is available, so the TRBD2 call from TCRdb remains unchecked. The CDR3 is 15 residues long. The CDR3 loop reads CASSYGAVGVMEQFF.

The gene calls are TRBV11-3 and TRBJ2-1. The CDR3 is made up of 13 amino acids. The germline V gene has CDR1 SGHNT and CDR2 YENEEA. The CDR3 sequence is CASSLASRNEQFF.

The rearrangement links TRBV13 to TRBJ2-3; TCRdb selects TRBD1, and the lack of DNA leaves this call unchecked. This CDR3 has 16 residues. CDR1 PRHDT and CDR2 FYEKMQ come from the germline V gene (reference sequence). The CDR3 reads CASSSEDRGFQDTQYF.